The clone carrying this T cell receptor (beta chain) occurred a few times. A single record per CDR3 protein comes from TCRdb applying MiXCR to the 5' RACE reads. The sample yields 500,000 to 650,000 distinct CDR3 sequences, just over 7% seen once. This record belongs to a study of identical twins. The same specimen was also included in a second study, on yellow fever vaccine responses in identical twins.

The sequence derives from a woman aged 18-30 years in good health. The material sequenced was PBMCs.

The CDR3 sequence is CASSYGGGTSYNEQFF. CDR3 in DNA: TGTGCCAGCAGTTATGGGGGGGGCACCTCCTACAATGAGCAGTTCTTC. The genes are TRBV27 and TRBJ2-1, with a weak D call TRBD2 (7 bases). Trimming removed 4 bases from V and 0 bases from J, with 13 bases in between. CDR1 and CDR2 from the germline V gene are MNHEY and SMNVEV (reference sequence). This CDR3 has 16 residues.